This T cell receptor beta chain was obtained from a study of blood T cell repertoires in COVID-19. Study details: The samples span acute and convalescent COVID-19 from the United States, Italy and Spain.

Germline CDR1 is LNHDA and CDR2 is SQIVND (reference sequence). V lost 10 bases to trimming and J lost 6 bases, with 16 bases between them. The CDR3 covers 13 residues. The table came from immunoSEQ multiplex PCR; TCRdb's copy has only in-frame clones and leaves some out. The sample has some 210,000 clones, about 81% seen once. Categorization into cohorts depended on clinical history that participants reported. Symptom resolution, clearance, or two negative PCRs marked donors in Cohort 3 as recovered. V usage is TRBV19 and J usage is TRBJ2-1; D is ambiguous. This receptor was obtained from a man between 40 and 49 years old who had recovered from COVID-19. Material for sequencing was PBMCs or T cells enriched from blood (not recorded which). CDR3 in amino acids: CAIQEDDRNEQFF. DNA of the CDR3: TGTGCCATCCAGGAAGACGATCGCAATGAGCAGTTCTTC.